This T cell receptor beta chain was captured in a study of T cells expressing NK-cell markers. Background on the study: Most of the eight sequenced donors tested HCMV-seropositive; one tested seronegative.

Points from the study as a whole: Topping the CD3+CD56-NKG2C+ fraction as well were these clonotypes, in a few donors. It was still unclear whether expanded NKG2C+ T cell clones were HCMV specific.

Comment on this clonotype: Its specificity is not known.

UMIs accompanied the 5'RACE template switching by which TCR beta cDNA was made. No DNA is given; TCRdb re-called the 5' RACE reads and lists each CDR3 protein once. This sample's clone table lists around 180,000 distinct CDR3 sequences. The sequence came from a man aged 18-69 years in good health. The sample comprised blood T cells: a sorted CD56 or NKG2C T cell subset, CD4+ or CD8+ T cells, or bulk PBMC T cells (not recorded which).

The CDR3 reads CASSDTGTSGAGELFF. The chain links TRBV9 to TRBJ2-2; TCRdb's D call, TRBD1, is unchecked because there is no DNA. CDR1 is SGDLS and CDR2 is YYNGEE in the germline V gene. CDR3 size: 16 residues. The full variable domain, completed using reference TRBV9 and TRBJ2-2, is DSGVTQTPKHLITATGQRVTLRCSPRSGDLSVYWYQQSLDQGLQFLIQYYNGEERAKGNILERFSAQQFPDLHSELNLSSLELGDSALYFCASSDTGTSGAGELFFGEGSRLTVL.